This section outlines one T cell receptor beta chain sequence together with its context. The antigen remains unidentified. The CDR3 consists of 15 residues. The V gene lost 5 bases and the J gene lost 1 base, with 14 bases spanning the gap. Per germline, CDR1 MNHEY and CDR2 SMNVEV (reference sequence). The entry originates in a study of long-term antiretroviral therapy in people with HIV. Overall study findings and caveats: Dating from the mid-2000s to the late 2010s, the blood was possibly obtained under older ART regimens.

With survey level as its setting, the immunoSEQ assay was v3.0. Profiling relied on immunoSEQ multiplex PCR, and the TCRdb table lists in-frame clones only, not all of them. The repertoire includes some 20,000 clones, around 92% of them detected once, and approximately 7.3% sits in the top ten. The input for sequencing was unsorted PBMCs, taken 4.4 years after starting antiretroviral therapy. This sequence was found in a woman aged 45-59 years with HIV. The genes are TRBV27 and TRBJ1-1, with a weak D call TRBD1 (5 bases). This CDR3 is CASSPLIRGNTEAFF. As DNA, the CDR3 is TGTGCCAGCAGTCCCCTCATTAGGGGGAACACTGAAGCTTTCTTT.